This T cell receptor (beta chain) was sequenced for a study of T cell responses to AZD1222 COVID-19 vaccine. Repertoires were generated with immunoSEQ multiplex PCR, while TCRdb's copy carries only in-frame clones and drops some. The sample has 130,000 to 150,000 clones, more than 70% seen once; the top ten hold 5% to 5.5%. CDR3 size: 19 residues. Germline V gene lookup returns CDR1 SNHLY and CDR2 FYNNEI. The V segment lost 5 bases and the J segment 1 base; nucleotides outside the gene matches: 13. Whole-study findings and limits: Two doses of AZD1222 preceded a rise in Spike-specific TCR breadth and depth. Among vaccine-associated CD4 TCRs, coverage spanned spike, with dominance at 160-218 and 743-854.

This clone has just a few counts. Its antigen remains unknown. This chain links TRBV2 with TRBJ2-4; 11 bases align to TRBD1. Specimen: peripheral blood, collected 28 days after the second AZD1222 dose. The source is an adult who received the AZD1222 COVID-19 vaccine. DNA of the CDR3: TGTGCCAGCAGTCCCCCGGGACAGGGGGAGTGGGCGGCCAAAAACATTCAGTACTTC. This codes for CASSPPGQGEWAAKNIQYF.